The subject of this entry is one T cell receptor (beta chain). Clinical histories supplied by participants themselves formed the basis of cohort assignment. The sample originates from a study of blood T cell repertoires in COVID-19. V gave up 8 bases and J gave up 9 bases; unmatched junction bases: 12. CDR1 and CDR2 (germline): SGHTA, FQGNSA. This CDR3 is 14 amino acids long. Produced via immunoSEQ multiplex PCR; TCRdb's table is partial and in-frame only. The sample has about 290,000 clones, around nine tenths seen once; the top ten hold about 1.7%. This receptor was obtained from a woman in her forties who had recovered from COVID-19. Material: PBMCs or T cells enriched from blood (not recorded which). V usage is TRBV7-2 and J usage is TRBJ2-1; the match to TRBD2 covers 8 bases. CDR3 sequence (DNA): TGTGCCAGCGATGGGGCTAGCGGGTCCAGTGAGCAGTTCTTC. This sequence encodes CASDGASGSSEQFF. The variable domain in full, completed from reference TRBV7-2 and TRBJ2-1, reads GAGVSQSPSNKVTEKGKDVELRCDPISGHTALYWYRQSLGQGLEFLIYFQGNSAPDKSGLPSDRFSAERTGGSVSTLTIQRTQQEDSAVYLCASDGASGSSEQFFGPGTRLTVL.